Sequencing of this T cell receptor beta chain was carried out in a study of blood T cell repertoires in COVID-19. The CDR3 runs 15 residues. Trimming removed 2 bases from V and 4 bases from J; junction bases left unmatched: 3. Germline lookup yields CDR1 LNHDA and CDR2 SQIVND (reference sequence). Sequencing was performed with immunoSEQ multiplex PCR; in TCRdb, only in-frame clones are kept and a portion is missing. The sample includes some 110,000 clones, 60% to 85% of them seen just once. The V gene is TRBV19, the J gene TRBJ2-2; 8 bases map to TRBD2. The sequence came from a man older than 75 with COVID-19, enrolled during active disease. Sequenced input: peripheral blood. The CDR3 DNA follows: TGTGCCAGTAGTATAACAGCGGGAGCCACCGGGGAGCTGTTTTTT. It specifies CASSITAGATGELFF.